The entry below gives a single TCR beta chain sequence along with its context. This CDR3 comprises 15 residues. From germline, CDR1 is SGHTA and CDR2 FQGNSA. V lost 2 bases, J lost 2 bases, and 10 bases lay in between. The data are from a study of OX40 agonist ivuxolimab in advanced cancers. Study as a whole: Eligibility rules accepted prior anti-PD-1, anti-PD-L1 or anti-CTLA-4 therapy, and around 38% had some.

Generated by immunoSEQ multiplex PCR, the TCRdb table keeps only in-frame clones and is missing some. The repertoire includes about 21,000 clones, about 88% of them detected once, and around a tenth sits in the top ten. Exclusion applied to patients with autoimmune disease history or systemic immunosuppression. This specimen consisted of CD4+ or CD8+ T cells sorted from blood, obtained in a trial of the OX40 agonist ivuxolimab. The V call is TRBV7-2, the J call TRBJ1-3; D is uncertain. The TCR originated in an adult with an advanced solid tumor such as melanoma, head and neck, liver or kidney cancer. As DNA, the CDR3 is TGTGCCAGCAGCTTACTTTCTGGGGCTGGAAACACCATATATTTT. Amino acid sequence: CASSLLSGAGNTIYF.